This is a list of T cell receptor beta chains from one sample in a study of brain metastases from non-small cell lung cancer. TCRdb's table, derived via immunoSEQ multiplex PCR, lists solely in-frame clones and lacks some. This table has about 7,400 clones, around 85% appearing once. Sequencing used primary lung tumor tissue. These receptor sequences come from a donor at least 40 years old with non-small cell lung cancer. Both conserved end residues are part of each CDR3.

>15|TRBV7-3|TRBJ1-1
CASSLEMTGLDEAFF
>17|TRBV2|TRBJ2-5
CASSGPSGERYQETQYF
>16|TRBV4-3|TRBJ1-4
CASSQGPGTGREKLFF
>12|TRBV6-2/TRBV6-3|TRBJ1-2
CASSSTGYGYTF
>15|TRBV27|TRBJ2-2
CASGRAGTHTGELFF
>15|TRBV19|TRBJ2-5
CASSIDRQGGGTQYF
>14|TRBV23-1|TRBJ1-5
CASSPDMCNQPQHF
>14|TRBV9|TRBJ2-5
CASSTDREQETQYF
>15|TRBV5-1|TRBJ1-1
CASRHSTGRQTEAFF
>13|TRBV2|TRBJ1-2
CASSLDVNYGYTF
>16|TRBV3-1/TRBV3-2|TRBJ1-2
CASSQDLETGGSGYTF
>16|TRBV21-1|TRBJ1-5
CASSKVPTGLNQPQHF
>11|TRBV30|TRBJ2-7
CAWSVRQWAFF
>12|TRBV4-3|TRBJ1-6
CASSQINSPLHF
>13|TRBV5-1|TRBJ1-1
CASSGGVNTEAFF
>14|TRBV3-1/TRBV3-2|TRBJ2-4
CASSRDREGDIQYF
>11|TRBV20-1|TRBJ1-2
CSASRREGYTF
>12|TRBV6-6|TRBJ1-5
CASSYSLQPQHF
>14|TRBV27|TRBJ1-1
CASNTRGREGEAFF
>14|TRBV27|TRBJ2-5
CASSPSGPQETQYF
>13|TRBV30|TRBJ1-5
CAWSGTGGQPQHF
>14|TRBV6-5|TRBJ1-5
CASTDRDSNQPQHF
>14|TRBV9|TRBJ1-1
CASSMTGMNTEAFF
>16|TRBV6-6|TRBJ1-3
CASSYGKQVSGNTIYF
>14|TRBV7-9|TRBJ2-5
CASSSRQTQETQYF
>17|TRBV5-4|TRBJ1-1
CASSLGRGVGMNTEAFF
>12|TRBV29-1|TRBJ1-1
CSGAGMNTEAFF
>15|TRBV5-6|TRBJ1-4
CASSSGTEGSEKLFF
>15|TRBV9|TRBJ2-7
CASSPRSLDPHEQYF
>18|TRBV7-8|TRBJ2-1
CASSGIIWGLAGTNEQFF
>12|TRBV12-3/TRBV12-4|TRBJ1-2
CASSFAGGGYTF
>14|TRBV29-1|TRBJ1-1
CSVDDRAMNTEAFF
>15|TRBV2|TRBJ1-2
CASSPGTALNYGYTF
>14|TRBV9|TRBJ1-3
CASSLGANGNTIYF
>13|TRBV7-3|TRBJ2-3
CASSLDGTDTQYF
>17|TRBV7-2|TRBJ2-3
CASSLRDLGRGTDTQYF
>15|TRBV4-2|TRBJ1-1
CASSQAPIGNTEAFF
>13|TRBV14|TRBJ1-2
CASSQGQDYGYTF
>14|TRBV5-6|TRBJ1-2
CASTRLGVNYGYTF
>16|TRBV7-2|TRBJ2-3
CASSLAFGGRGDTQYF
>15|TRBV10-3|TRBJ2-1
CAISLAGGHYNEQFF